The source of this T cell receptor beta chain is a study of T cells after yellow fever vaccination. The CDR3 runs 13 residues. From germline, CDR1 is SGHNT and CDR2 YYREEE (reference sequence). V trimming: 2 bases; J trimming: 6 bases; junction bases outside the gene matches: 2. This clonotype was counted between two and nine times. The target antigen is unknown. One entry per CDR3 protein, called by TCRdb with MiXCR from the 5' RACE reads. This table has about 350,000 distinct CDR3 sequences, 8% to 9.5% appearing once. Overall study findings and caveats: A faster peak, day 5 versus 15, was reached by the weaker secondary response. Reappearance after the booster was observed for most primary-vaccination clones (roughly 97% CD4, roughly 88% CD8). Shared CD4/CD8 clonotypes were a small share, likely from convergent recombination.

This sequence was found in a man aged 18 to 35 who received the YFV17D yellow fever vaccine. The chain has TRBV5-4 and TRBJ2-1; 7 bases are a match to TRBD1. The sample in question was PBMCs, obtained about 41 days after the first yellow fever vaccination. The CDR3 sequence is CASSFDRVNEQFF. The CDR3 bases are TGTGCCAGCAGCTTCGACAGGGTCAATGAGCAGTTCTTC.